This TCR beta chain was captured by sequencing in a study of OX40 agonist ivuxolimab in advanced cancers. Study at large: Each patient was given ivuxolimab into a vein every 2 weeks, at 0.01 to 10 mg/kg. General study results and limits: At 0.1 to 3.0 mg/kg, clonal expansion of CD4+ and CD8+ blood T cells had occurred by week 6. More expanded clones were seen, on average, in CD8+ T cells than in CD4+.

TCRdb's copy holds only in-frame clones and misses some; the assay was immunoSEQ multiplex PCR. The sample has 65,000 to 90,000 clones, around 80% seen once. Details on this clone: Its antigen is as yet unknown.

Trimming stripped 2 bases from V and 10 bases from J, with 15 bases between. Germline CDR1 MNHEY, CDR2 SMNVEV (reference sequence). The CDR3 extends over 14 amino acids. This sample comprised CD4+ or CD8+ T cells sorted from blood, obtained in a trial of the OX40 agonist ivuxolimab. The J gene is TRBJ2-1, the V gene TRBV27; possible D gene TRBD1, 5 bases. The source is an adult with an advanced solid tumor such as melanoma, head and neck, liver or kidney cancer. CDR3 sequence: CASSLLGRADEQFF. Here the CDR3 DNA reads TGTGCCAGCAGTTTACTCGGCAGGGCCGACGAGCAGTTCTTC.